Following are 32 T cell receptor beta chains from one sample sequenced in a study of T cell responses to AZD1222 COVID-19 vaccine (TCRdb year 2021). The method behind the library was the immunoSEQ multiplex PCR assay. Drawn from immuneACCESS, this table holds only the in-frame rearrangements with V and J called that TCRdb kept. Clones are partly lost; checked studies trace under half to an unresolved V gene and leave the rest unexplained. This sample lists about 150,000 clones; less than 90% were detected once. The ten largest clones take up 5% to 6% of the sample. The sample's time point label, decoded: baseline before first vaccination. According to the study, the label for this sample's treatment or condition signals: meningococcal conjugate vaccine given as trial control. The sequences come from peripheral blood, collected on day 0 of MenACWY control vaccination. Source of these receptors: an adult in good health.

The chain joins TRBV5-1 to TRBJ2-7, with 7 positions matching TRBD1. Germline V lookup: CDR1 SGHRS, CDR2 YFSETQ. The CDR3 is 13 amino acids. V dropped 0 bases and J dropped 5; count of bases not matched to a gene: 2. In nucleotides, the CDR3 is TGCGCCAGCAGCTTGGTACAGGGGAACGAGCAGTACTTC. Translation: CASSLVQGNEQYF.

As DNA, the CDR3 is TGTGCCAGCGAGAAGCAGGGTAACACTGAAGCTTTCTTT. As protein: CASEKQGNTEAFF. This chain links TRBV6-5 with TRBJ1-1, with a tentative D call TRBD1 (5 bases). The CDR3 extends over 13 amino acids. Trimming took 8 bases from V and 2 from J, leaving 12 bases between them. Germline V gives CDR1 MNHEY, CDR2 SVGAGI.

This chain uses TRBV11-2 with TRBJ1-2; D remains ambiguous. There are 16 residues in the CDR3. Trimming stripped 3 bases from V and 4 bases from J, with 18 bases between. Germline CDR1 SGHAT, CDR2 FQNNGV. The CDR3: CASSFDSSAPLYGYTF. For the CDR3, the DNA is TGTGCCAGCAGCTTTGACTCTTCCGCGCCTCTCTATGGCTACACCTTC.

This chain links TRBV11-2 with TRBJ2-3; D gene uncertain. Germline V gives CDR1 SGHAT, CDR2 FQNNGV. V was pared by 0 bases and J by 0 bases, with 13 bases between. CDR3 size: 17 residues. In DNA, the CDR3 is TGTGCCAGCAGCTTAGATCTAACTAACTCTAGCACAGATACGCAGTATTTT. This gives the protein CASSLDLTNSSTDTQYF.

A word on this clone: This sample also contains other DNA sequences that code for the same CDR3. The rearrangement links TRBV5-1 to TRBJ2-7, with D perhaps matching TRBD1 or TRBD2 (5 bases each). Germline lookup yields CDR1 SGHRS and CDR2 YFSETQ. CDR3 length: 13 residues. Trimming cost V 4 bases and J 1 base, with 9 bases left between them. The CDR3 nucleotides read TGCGCCAGCAGCCGGGACGGATCCTACGAGCAGTACGTC. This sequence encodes CASSRDGSYEQYV.

For the CDR3, the DNA is TGTGCCAGTAGTACTCTATCGACAGGGCGATGGAGTCAGCCCCAGCATTTT. It encodes CASSTLSTGRWSQPQHF. V and J are TRBV19 and TRBJ1-5; TRBD1 matches at 7 bases. Unmatched junction bases numbered 15, after V lost 4 bases and J lost 6 bases. Germline V lookup: CDR1 LNHDA, CDR2 SQIVND (reference sequence). CDR3 size: 17 residues. The whole variable domain, remainder taken from reference TRBV19 and TRBJ1-5, is DGGITQSPKYLFRKEGQNVTLSCEQNLNHDAMYWYRQDPGQGLRLIYYSQIVNDFQKGDIAEGYSVSREKKESFPLTVTSAQKNPTAFYLCASSTLSTGRWSQPQHFGDGTRLSIL.

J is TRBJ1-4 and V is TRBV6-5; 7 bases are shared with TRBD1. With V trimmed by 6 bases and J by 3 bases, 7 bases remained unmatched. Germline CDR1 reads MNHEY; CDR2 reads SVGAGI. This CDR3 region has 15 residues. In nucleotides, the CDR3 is TGTGCCAGCAGACACAGGGGTTCGTCTAATGAAAAACTGTTTTTT. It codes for CASRHRGSSNEKLFF.

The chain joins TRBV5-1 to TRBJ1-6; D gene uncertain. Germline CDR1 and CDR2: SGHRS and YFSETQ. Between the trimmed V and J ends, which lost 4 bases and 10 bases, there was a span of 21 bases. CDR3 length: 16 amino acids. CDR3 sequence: CASSVNRIDRESPLHF. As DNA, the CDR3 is TGCGCCAGCAGCGTGAATCGGATCGATAGGGAATCACCCCTCCACTTT.

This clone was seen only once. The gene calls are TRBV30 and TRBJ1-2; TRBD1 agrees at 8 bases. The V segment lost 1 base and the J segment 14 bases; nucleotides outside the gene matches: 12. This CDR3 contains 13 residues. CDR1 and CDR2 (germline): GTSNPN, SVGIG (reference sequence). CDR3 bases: TGTGCCTGGAGTGCCATCGGGACAGGAAAAGGGACCTTC. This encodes CAWSAIGTGKGTF. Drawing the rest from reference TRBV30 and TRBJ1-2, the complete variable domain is SQTIHQWPATLVQPVGSPLSLECTVEGTSNPNLYWYRQAAGRGLQLLFYSVGIGQISSEVPQNLSASRPQDRQFILSSKKLLLSDSGFYLCAWSAIGTGKGTFGSGTRLTVV.

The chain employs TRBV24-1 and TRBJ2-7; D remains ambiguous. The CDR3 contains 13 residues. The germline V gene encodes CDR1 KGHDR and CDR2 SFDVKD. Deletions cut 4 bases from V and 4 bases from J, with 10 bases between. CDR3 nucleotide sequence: TGTGCCACCAGTGACTCTGTTGCGTACGAGCAGTACTTC. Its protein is CATSDSVAYEQYF.

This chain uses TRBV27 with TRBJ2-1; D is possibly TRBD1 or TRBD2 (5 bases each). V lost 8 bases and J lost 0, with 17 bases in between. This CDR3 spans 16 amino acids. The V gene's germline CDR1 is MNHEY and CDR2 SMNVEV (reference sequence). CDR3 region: CASHIPTGPSYNEQFF. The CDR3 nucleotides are TGTGCCAGCCATATTCCCACGGGACCCTCCTACAATGAGCAGTTCTTC.

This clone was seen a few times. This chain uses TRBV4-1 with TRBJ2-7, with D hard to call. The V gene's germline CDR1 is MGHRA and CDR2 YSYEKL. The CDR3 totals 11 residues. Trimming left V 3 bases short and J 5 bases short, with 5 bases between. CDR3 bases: TGCGCCAGCAGCCACGTGGACGAGCAGTACTTC. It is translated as CASSHVDEQYF.

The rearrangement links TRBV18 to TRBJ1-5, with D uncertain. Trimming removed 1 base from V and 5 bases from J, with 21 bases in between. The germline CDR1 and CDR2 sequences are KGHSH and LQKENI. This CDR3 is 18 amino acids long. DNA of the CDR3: TGTGCCAGCTCACCACAAGGAGGGAGTGGAGCTGCTTATCAGCCCCAGCATTTT. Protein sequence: CASSPQGGSGAAYQPQHF.

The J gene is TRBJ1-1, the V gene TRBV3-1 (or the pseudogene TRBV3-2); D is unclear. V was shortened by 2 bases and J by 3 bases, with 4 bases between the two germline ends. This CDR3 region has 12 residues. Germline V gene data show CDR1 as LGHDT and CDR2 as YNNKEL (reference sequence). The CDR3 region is CASSQRDTEAFF. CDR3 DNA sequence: TGTGCCAGCAGCCAAAGGGACACTGAAGCTTTCTTT.

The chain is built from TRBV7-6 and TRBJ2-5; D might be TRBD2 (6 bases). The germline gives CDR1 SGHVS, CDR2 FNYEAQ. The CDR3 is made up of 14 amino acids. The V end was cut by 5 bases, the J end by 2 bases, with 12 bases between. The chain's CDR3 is CASSASETQETQYF. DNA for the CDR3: TGTGCCAGCAGCGCTAGCGAGACGCAAGAGACCCAGTACTTC.

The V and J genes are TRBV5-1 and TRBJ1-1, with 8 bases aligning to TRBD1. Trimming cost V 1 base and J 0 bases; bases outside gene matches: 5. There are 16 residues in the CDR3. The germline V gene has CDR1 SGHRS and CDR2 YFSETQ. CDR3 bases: TGCGCCAGCAGCTTGTCGACAGGGGCGTTGAACACTGAAGCTTTCTTT. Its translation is CASSLSTGALNTEAFF.

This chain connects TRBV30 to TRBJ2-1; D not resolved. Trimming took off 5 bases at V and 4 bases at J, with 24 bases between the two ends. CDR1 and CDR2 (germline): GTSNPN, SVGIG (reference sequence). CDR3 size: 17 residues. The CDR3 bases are TGTGCCTGGGGCCGAGGTCCCGTATTGAAAACATACAATGAGCAGTTCTTC. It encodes CAWGRGPVLKTYNEQFF. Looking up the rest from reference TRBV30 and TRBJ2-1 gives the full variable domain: SQTIHQWPATLVQPVGSPLSLECTVEGTSNPNLYWYRQAAGRGLQLLFYSVGIGQISSEVPQNLSASRPQDRQFILSSKKLLLSDSGFYLCAWGRGPVLKTYNEQFFGPGTRLTVL.

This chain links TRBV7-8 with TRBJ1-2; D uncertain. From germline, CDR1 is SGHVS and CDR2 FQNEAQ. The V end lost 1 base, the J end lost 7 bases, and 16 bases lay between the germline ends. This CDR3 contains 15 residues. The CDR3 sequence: CASSLEGRLWGGYTF. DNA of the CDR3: TGTGCCAGCAGCTTAGAAGGCCGCTTATGGGGTGGCTACACCTTC.

For the CDR3, the DNA is TGTGCCAGCAGTTCTGGGGAGCTGTTTTTT. This encodes CASSSGELFF. This chain links TRBV12-3 or TRBV12-4 with TRBJ2-2; D unresolved. V lost 4 bases and J lost 8, with 2 bases in between. CDR3 length: 10 residues.

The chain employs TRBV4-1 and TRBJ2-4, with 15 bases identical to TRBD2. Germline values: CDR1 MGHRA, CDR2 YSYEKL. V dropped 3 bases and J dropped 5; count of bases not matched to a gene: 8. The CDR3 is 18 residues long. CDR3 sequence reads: CASSHRTSGRALENIQYF. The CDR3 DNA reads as TGCGCCAGCAGCCACCGGACTAGCGGGAGGGCCCTCGAAAACATTCAGTACTTC.

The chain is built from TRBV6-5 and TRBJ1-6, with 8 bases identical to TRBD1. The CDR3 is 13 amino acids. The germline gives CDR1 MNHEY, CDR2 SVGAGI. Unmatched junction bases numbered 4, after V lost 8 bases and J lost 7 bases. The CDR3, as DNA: TGTGCCAGCCATAACAGGGGGAATTCACCCCTCCACTTT. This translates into CASHNRGNSPLHF.

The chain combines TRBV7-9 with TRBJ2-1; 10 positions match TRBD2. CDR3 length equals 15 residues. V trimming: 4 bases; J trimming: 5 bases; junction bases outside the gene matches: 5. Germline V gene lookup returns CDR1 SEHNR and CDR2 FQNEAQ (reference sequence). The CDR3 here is CASSWWTSGHNEQFF. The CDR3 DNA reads TGTGCCAGCAGCTGGTGGACTAGCGGTCACAATGAGCAGTTCTTC.

The CDR3 DNA sequence: TGTGCCTGGAGCCTCGACCTTCGCACTGAAGCTTTCTTT. It is translated as CAWSLDLRTEAFF. The J gene is TRBJ1-1, the V gene TRBV30; D remains ambiguous. Trimming pared 3 bases from V and 4 bases from J, leaving 12 bases between. From germline, CDR1 is GTSNPN and CDR2 SVGIG (reference sequence). This CDR3 comprises 13 residues.

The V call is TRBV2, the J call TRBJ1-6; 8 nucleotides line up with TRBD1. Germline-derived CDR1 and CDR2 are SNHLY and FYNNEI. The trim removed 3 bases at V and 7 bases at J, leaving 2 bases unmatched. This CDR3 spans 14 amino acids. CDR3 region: CASSERQGNSPLHF. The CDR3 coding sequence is TGTGCCAGCAGTGAGAGACAGGGGAATTCACCCCTCCACTTT.

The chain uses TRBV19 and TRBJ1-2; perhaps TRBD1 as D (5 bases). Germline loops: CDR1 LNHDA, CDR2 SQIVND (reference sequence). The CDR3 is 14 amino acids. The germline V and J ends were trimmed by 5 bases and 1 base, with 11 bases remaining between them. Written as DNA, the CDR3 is TGTGCCAGTAGTCGGCAGGGAGATAACTATGGCTACACCTTC. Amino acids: CASSRQGDNYGYTF.

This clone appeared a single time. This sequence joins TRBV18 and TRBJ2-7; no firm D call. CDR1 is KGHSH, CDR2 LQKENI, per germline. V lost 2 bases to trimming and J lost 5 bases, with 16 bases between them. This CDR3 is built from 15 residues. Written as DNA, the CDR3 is TGTGCCAGCTCACCATCCTCCACAAGATGGAACGAGCAGTACGTC. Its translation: CASSPSSTRWNEQYV.

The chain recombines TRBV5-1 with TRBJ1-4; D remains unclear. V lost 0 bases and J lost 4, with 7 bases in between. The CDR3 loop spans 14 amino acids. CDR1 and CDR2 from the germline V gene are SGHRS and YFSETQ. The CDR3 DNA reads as TGCGCCAGCAGCTTGGAAGCGAATAATGAAAAACTGTTTTTT. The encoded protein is CASSLEANNEKLFF.

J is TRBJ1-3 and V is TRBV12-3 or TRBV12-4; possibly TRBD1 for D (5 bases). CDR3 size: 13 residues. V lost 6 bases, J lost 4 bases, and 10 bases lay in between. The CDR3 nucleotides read TGTGCCAGCAGCTCGTGGACAGGAAACACCATATATTTT. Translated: CASSSWTGNTIYF.

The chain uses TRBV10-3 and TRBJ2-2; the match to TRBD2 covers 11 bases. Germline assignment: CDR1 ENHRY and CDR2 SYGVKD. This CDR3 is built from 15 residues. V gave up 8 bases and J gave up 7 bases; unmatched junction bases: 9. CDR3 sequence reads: CAIGDSGRAGGELFF. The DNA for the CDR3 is TGTGCCATCGGAGATAGCGGGAGGGCCGGCGGGGAGCTGTTTTTT.

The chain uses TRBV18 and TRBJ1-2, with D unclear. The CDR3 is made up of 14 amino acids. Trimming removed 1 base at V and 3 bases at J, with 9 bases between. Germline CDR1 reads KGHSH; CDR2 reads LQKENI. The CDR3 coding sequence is TGTGCCAGCTCACCACGTAACGGAGACTATGGCTACACCTTC. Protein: CASSPRNGDYGYTF. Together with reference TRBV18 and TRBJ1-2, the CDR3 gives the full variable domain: NAGVMQNPRHLVRRRGQEARLRCSPMKGHSHVYWYRQLPEEGLKFMVYLQKENIIDESGMPKERFSAEFPKEGPSILRIQQVVRGDSAAYFCASSPRNGDYGYTFGSGTRLTVV.

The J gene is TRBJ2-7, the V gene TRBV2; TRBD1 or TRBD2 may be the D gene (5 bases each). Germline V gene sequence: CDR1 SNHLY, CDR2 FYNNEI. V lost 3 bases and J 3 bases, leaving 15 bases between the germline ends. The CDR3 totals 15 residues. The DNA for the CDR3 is TGTGCCAGCAGTGAGAGTGGGGGAAGTTACTACGAGCAGTACTTC. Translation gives CASSESGGSYYEQYF.

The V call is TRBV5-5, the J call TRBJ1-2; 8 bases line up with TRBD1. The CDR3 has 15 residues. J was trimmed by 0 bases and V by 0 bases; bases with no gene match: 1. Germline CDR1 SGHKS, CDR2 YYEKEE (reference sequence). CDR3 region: CASSLEQGANYGYTF. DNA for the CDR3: TGTGCCAGCAGCTTGGAACAGGGGGCTAACTATGGCTACACCTTC.